This T cell receptor (beta chain) was sequenced during a study of T cell responses to AZD1222 COVID-19 vaccine. At the level of the study: Combined were second doses at about 4 or about 12 weeks.

The data were produced by immunoSEQ multiplex PCR, yet TCRdb's version contains in-frame clones alone and is incomplete. The sample carries some 120,000 clones, 70% to 90% recorded once. Germline values: CDR1 LNHDA, CDR2 SQIVND (reference sequence). The CDR3 has 18 amino acids. With 4 bases removed from V and 2 bases from J, the gap between germline ends came to 21 bases. The receptor was isolated from an adult in good health. Specimen: peripheral blood, collected on day 0 of AZD1222 vaccination. The rearrangement uses TRBV19 and TRBJ1-5, with D possibly TRBD1 on 5 matching bases. The CDR3 protein is CASSRGLSGNRGNQPQHF. The DNA for the CDR3 is TGTGCCAGTAGTAGGGGACTCTCGGGCAATAGGGGCAATCAGCCCCAGCATTTT.